The 16 T cell receptor beta chains listed next were all sequenced from one sample in a study of T-cell reconstitution after alpha-beta-depleted transplantation in children. Unique molecular identifiers were built into the TCRbeta library. TCRdb re-called the PCR reads through MiXCR, storing one row per CDR3 protein. The sample has 450,000 to 600,000 distinct CDR3 sequences; 32% are singletons. Sequences were derived from PBMCs from the stem cell graft donor, sampled from the stem cell graft. These receptors all come from a human donor who donated a stem cell graft to a child with aplastic anemia.

This sequence joins TRBV7-2 and TRBJ2-2, with D unresolved. Germline V gene sequence: CDR1 SGHTA, CDR2 FQGNSA. Trimming pared 7 bases from V and 6 bases from J, leaving 12 bases between. This CDR3 comprises 13 residues. The CDR3 reads CASIRDPAGELFF. In nucleotides, the CDR3 is TGTGCCAGCATAAGGGATCCCGCCGGGGAGCTGTTTTTT.

The chain has TRBV18 and TRBJ2-5, with D unclear. Trimming left V 3 bases short and J 3 bases short, with 8 bases between. Germline V CDR1 and CDR2: KGHSH, LQKENI. This CDR3 has 13 amino acids. The CDR3 spells CASSPTHKETQYF. CDR3 DNA: TGTGCCAGCTCACCCACCCACAAAGAGACCCAGTACTTC.

This clonotype was seen repeatedly, ten times or more. V gene TRBV10-2 combines with J gene TRBJ1-2, with 8 bases fitting TRBD1. With 4 bases clipped from V and 2 bases from J, the junction kept 0 bases outside the gene matches. Germline V CDR1 and CDR2: WSHSY, SAAADI. This CDR3 comprises 13 residues. CDR3 sequence: CASSGTGNYGYTF. CDR3 in DNA: TGCGCCAGCAGTGGGACAGGGAACTATGGCTACACCTTC.

A few counts support this clonotype. For the CDR3, the DNA is TGTGCCAGCAGCATGACAGGGGATCAGCCCCAGCATTTT. As protein: CASSMTGDQPQHF. V usage is TRBV3-1 and J usage is TRBJ1-5, with 8 bases lining up with TRBD1. Unmatched junction bases numbered 2, after V lost 5 bases and J lost 5 bases. Germline assignment: CDR1 LGHDT and CDR2 YNNKEL (reference sequence). This CDR3 has 13 amino acids.

This clonotype occurred a few times. CDR3 bases: TGTGCCAGCGCCAATATAGCGGGAGCCAACTACAATGAGCAGTTCTTC. Its translation is CASANIAGANYNEQFF. The chain carries TRBV18 and TRBJ2-1, with TRBD2 matching over 9 bases. J lost 3 bases, V lost 8 bases, and 11 bases had no gene match. Germline CDR1 is KGHSH and CDR2 is LQKENI. There are 16 residues in the CDR3. The whole variable domain, filled in from reference TRBV18 and TRBJ2-1, reads NAGVMQNPRHLVRRRGQEARLRCSPMKGHSHVYWYRQLPEEGLKFMVYLQKENIIDESGMPKERFSAEFPKEGPSILRIQQVVRGDSAAYFCASANIAGANYNEQFFGPGTRLTVL.

Of note for this clonotype: A read error may account for a junction end that differs from germline. This chain connects TRBV7-2 to TRBJ2-1; D possibly corresponds to TRBD1 (6 bases). Germline CDR1 SGHTA, CDR2 FQGNSA. The CDR3 is 16 residues long. Written as DNA, the CDR3 is TGTGCCACCAGCCCAAGGGGGACCTCTACCTACAATGAGCAGTTCTTC. Amino acids: CATSPRGTSTYNEQFF.

This clonotype was picked up one time. J is TRBJ2-3 and V is TRBV19; 13 nucleotides align to TRBD2. This CDR3 is 20 amino acids long. Per the germline V gene, CDR1 is LNHDA and CDR2 is SQIVND (reference sequence). With V trimmed by 4 bases and J by 0 bases, 13 bases remained unmatched. CDR3: CASSRYRGTSGNTSTDTQYF. The CDR3 DNA reads TGTGCCAGTAGTAGATACCGCGGGACTAGCGGGAACACTAGCACAGATACGCAGTATTTT. The whole variable domain, remainder taken from reference TRBV19 and TRBJ2-3, is DGGITQSPKYLFRKEGQNVTLSCEQNLNHDAMYWYRQDPGQGLRLIYYSQIVNDFQKGDIAEGYSVSREKKESFPLTVTSAQKNPTAFYLCASSRYRGTSGNTSTDTQYFGPGTRLTVL.

DNA of the CDR3: TGTGCCAGCAGCCAAGAACCGGGACAGAGAATTAATTCACCCCTCCACTTT. Amino acid sequence: CASSQEPGQRINSPLHF. The genes are TRBV7-6 and TRBJ1-6; 7 positions agree with TRBD1. The V gene's germline CDR1 is SGHVS and CDR2 FNYEAQ. V shed 5 bases and J 6 bases; nucleotides not matched to a gene: 13. This CDR3 spans 17 amino acids.

The chain recombines TRBV4-1 with TRBJ2-1; 7 nucleotides line up with TRBD2. The V segment lost 4 bases and the J segment 5 bases; nucleotides outside the gene matches: 5. Germline-derived CDR1 and CDR2 are MGHRA and YSYEKL. The CDR3 length is 14 residues. CDR3 bases: TGCGCCAGCAGCCTCGGGAGGTTCGACAATGAGCAGTTCTTC. Protein sequence: CASSLGRFDNEQFF.

As DNA, the CDR3 is TGCGCCAGCAGCTTGGGCTGGGGCAGCTCCTACGAGCAGTACTTC. As protein: CASSLGWGSSYEQYF. The gene calls are TRBV5-1 and TRBJ2-7; a possible D gene is TRBD1 (5 bases). Between the trimmed V and J ends, which lost 0 bases and 0 bases, there was a span of 10 bases. CDR1 and CDR2 (germline): SGHRS, YFSETQ. This CDR3 region has 15 residues.

This clonotype occurred a few times. The V gene is TRBV5-6, the J gene TRBJ1-2; D might be TRBD1 (5 bases). Germline V gives CDR1 SGHDT, CDR2 YYEEEE. The CDR3 covers 13 residues. V was cut by 3 bases and J by 6 bases, with 12 bases left in between. CDR3 coding DNA: TGTGCCAGCAGCTGGGACGGGCGGAATGGCTACACCTTC. Residues: CASSWDGRNGYTF.

The rearrangement links TRBV6-1 to TRBJ1-2; D unclear. Trimming stripped 2 bases from V and 8 bases from J, with 9 bases between. The CDR3 length is 12 residues. The V gene's germline CDR1 is MNHNS and CDR2 SASEGT. Here the CDR3 DNA reads TGTGCCAGCAGTGAAAGGTCGAGGGGCTACACCTTC. Its translation is CASSERSRGYTF.

The sample holds many counts of this clonotype. The genes are TRBV20-1 and TRBJ1-1, with TRBD1 as a possible D gene (5 bases). V lost 2 bases and J lost 4, with 17 bases in between. Germline assignment: CDR1 DFQATT and CDR2 SNEGSKA (reference sequence). This CDR3 contains 15 residues. The chain's CDR3 is CSARMSGPNPTEAFF. The CDR3 nucleotides are TGCAGTGCTAGAATGTCGGGACCAAATCCCACTGAAGCTTTCTTT.

This clonotype was found a few times. This chain connects TRBV12-3 or TRBV12-4 to TRBJ2-3; 7 nucleotides agree with TRBD2. The CDR3 is 15 amino acids. The ends lost 10 bases at V and 4 bases at J; junction bases unmatched: 14. This CDR3 reads CATGLAGAGPDTQYF. The DNA for the CDR3 is TGTGCCACCGGTCTGGCGGGAGCGGGGCCAGATACGCAGTATTTT.

The rearrangement uses TRBV7-2 and TRBJ2-5; 8 bases are shared with TRBD2. The J segment lost 4 bases and the V segment lost 1 base, leaving 8 bases of the junction unmatched. The CDR3 covers 16 residues. The germline V gene has CDR1 SGHTA and CDR2 FQGNSA. CDR3 residues: CASSLEARLAGETQYF. CDR3 bases: TGTGCCAGCAGCTTAGAGGCAAGGCTAGCGGGAGAGACCCAGTACTTC.

CDR3 sequence reads: CATSLKTGGTGELFF. For the CDR3, the DNA is TGTGCCACCAGTTTAAAAACAGGGGGCACCGGGGAGCTGTTTTTT. This chain uses TRBV15 with TRBJ2-2, with 8 bases matching TRBD1. From germline, CDR1 is LNHNV and CDR2 YYDKDF (reference sequence). V lost 6 bases, J lost 4 bases, and 7 bases stayed unmatched. CDR3 length equals 15 residues.